This TCR beta chain stems from a study of brain metastases from non-small cell lung cancer. Study results and limitations: Paired brain metastases and primary tumors largely shared TCR repertoires. In nearly 65% of brain metastases, T-cell clones were expanded compared with matched primary tumors.

The CDR3 has 14 residues. V dropped 1 base and J dropped 0 bases, with 7 bases sitting between them. Germline V gives CDR1 SGHKS, CDR2 YYEKEE (reference sequence). Libraries were prepared by immunoSEQ multiplex PCR; TCRdb keeps only in-frame clonotypes and omits some of them. The table has 2,000 to 2,500 clones, approximately 88% seen once. About this clone: The target antigen is unknown.

The TCR was taken from a donor over 35 with non-small cell lung cancer. Sample: primary lung tumor tissue. The J gene is TRBJ1-1, the V gene TRBV5-5; no definite D call. DNA for the CDR3: TGTGCCAGCAGCTTGAGGGTTTTGAACACTGAAGCTTTCTTT. Its protein product is CASSLRVLNTEAFF.